The count of the clone carrying this TCR beta chain is one. The sample belongs to a study of blood T cell repertoires in COVID-19. Overall study context: Specimens from acute and convalescent COVID-19 originated in the United States, Italy and Spain.

The protocol was immunoSEQ multiplex PCR, while the TCRdb copy is restricted to in-frame clones and leaves out a portion. The sample lists 60,000 to 65,000 clones; under 85% were seen once. The junction had 1 base not matched to a gene; V was cut back by 2 bases and J by 2 bases. CDR1 is SGHTA and CDR2 is FQGNSA in the germline V gene. The CDR3 sequence is 14 residues long. The sample comprised peripheral blood. The origin of this receptor is an elderly woman with acute or convalescent COVID-19. The chain couples TRBV7-2 to TRBJ2-7, with 9 bases fitting TRBD2. This CDR3 is CASSLPSGAYEQYF. CDR3 nucleotide sequence: TGTGCCAGCAGCTTACCTAGCGGGGCCTACGAGCAGTACTTC.